A single T cell receptor beta chain is shown here with its context. The antigen remains undetermined. This entry is derived from a study of post-analysis software for immune sequencing data. The authors incorporated unique molecular identifiers into the TCR beta cDNA libraries. Each batch of about 0.95 to 11 million T cells produced roughly 500,000 cDNA molecules. MiXCR, run by TCRdb on the PCR reads, gives a single entry per CDR3 protein. Of 550,000 to 700,000 distinct CDR3 sequences detected, around 44% appear once; the ten largest clones hold more than 1.5%. Study findings and constraints: When patients were compared with controls, 5 or 6 TRBV segments were more frequent, TRBV5-6, TRBV5-1 and TRBV20-1 among them. Significantly decreased normalized Chao1 diversity was recorded for multiple sclerosis patients relative to controls.

J was trimmed by 4 bases and V by 0 bases; bases with no gene match: 4. The CDR3 is made up of 15 amino acids. From germline, CDR1 is MNHEY and CDR2 SVGEGT. The specimen was blood. The sequence was collected from a girl aged 5-17 years with multiple sclerosis. The chain employs TRBV6-2 or TRBV6-3 and TRBJ1-2; 8 bases align to TRBD1. CDR3 sequence reads: CASSYSRDRGYGYTF. CDR3 DNA: TGTGCCAGCAGTTACTCTAGAGACAGGGGCTATGGCTACACCTTC.